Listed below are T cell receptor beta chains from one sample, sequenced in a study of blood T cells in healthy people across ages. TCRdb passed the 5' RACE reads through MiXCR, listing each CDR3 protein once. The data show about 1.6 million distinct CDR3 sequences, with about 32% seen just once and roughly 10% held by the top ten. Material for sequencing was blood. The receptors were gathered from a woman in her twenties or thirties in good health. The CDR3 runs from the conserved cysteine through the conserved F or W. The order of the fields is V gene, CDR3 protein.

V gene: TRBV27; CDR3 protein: CASSLSLSSPYNEQFF
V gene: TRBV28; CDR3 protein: CASSPPREKLFF
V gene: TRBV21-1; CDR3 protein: CASSKGGQGLGSYNSPLHF
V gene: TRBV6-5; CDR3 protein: CASSRGRANVRTF
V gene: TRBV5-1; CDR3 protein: CASSLLQEGLDEQFF
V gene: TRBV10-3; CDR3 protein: CAISGSTSGRPHEQYF
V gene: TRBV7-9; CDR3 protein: CASSSAASGNTIYF
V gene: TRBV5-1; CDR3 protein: CASSLGGEQQYF
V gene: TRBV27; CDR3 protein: CASSLYKDEISTYEQYF
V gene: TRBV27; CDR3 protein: CAGSLGPASYTQYF
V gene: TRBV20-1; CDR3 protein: CSATGETSYEQYF
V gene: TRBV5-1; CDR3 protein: CASSPGVYDNEQFF
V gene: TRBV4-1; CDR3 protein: CASSQVGTGYEQYF
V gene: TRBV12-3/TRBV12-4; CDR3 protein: CASSPGLPTDAQYF
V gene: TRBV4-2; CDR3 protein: CASSQEGTDAREPQHF
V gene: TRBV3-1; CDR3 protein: CASSPYLGGRGETQYF
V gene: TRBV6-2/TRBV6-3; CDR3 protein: CASNAHLTDRNGIQYF
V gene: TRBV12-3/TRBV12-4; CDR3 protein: CASSPALGDQYF
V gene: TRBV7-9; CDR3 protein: CASSLMYGPHSYEQYF
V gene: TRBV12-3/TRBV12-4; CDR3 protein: CASSETRGYNEQFF
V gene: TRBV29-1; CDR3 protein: CSVRQDDTDTQYF
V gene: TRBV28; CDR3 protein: CASSPGLAVQETQYF
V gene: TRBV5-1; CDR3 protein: CASSLADRPAGANVLTF
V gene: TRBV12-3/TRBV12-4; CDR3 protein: CASSLSRFGELFF
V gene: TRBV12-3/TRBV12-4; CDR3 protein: CASSLANRDRVVQPQHF
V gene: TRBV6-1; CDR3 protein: CASSRLGTQYF
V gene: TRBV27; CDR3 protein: CASSLFLGRSETQYF
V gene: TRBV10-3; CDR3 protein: CAISRTSGRENEQFF
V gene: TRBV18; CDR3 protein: CASSPPGIQETQYF
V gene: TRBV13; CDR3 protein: CASSLLRESYGYTF
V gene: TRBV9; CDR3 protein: CAGSVGSGDYNEQFF
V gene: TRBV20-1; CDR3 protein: CSATSGGPYNEQFF
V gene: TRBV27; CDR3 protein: CASSLSTGGGQPQHF
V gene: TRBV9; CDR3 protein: CASSAQFTGVGYNEQFF
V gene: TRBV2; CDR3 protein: CASSVKDTEAFF
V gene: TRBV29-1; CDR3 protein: CSVDASGVPYNEQFF
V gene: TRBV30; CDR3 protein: CAQGAGSYEQYF
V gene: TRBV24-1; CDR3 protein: CATSDSSRRYF
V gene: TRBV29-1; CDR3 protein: CSVDSGLNTEAFF
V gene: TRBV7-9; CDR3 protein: CASSFPGKTEAFF
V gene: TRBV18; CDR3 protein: CASSPSSGATDTQYF
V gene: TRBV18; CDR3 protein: CASSQTRTDEAFF
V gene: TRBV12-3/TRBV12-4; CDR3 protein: CASSFDRTYEQYF
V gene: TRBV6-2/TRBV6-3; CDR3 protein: CASTGLAETDTQYF
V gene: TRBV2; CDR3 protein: CASSRGSGNEQFF
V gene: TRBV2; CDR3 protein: CASSEPGGYEQYF
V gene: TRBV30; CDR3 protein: CAWTLRGDTEAFF
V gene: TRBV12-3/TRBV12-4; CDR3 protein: CASSPGGLARVSTDAQYF
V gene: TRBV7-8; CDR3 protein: CASSRGTGWADTQYF
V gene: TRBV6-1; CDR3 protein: CASSDSAVGQNQPQHF
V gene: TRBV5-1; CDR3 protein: CASSLDQSDTQYF
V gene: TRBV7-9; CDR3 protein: CASSLGREDTEAFF
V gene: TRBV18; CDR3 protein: CASSPALPFEQYF